Below, one T cell receptor (beta chain) is given with its context. What it binds is unknown. Germline V gene lookup returns CDR1 SGDLS and CDR2 YYNGEE. V lost 4 bases, J lost 6 bases, and 8 bases stayed unmatched. CDR3 length equals 15 residues. These data belong to a study of T cell responses to AZD1222 COVID-19 vaccine. Study-level findings and limits: The breadth and depth of Spike-specific TCRs increased once two AZD1222 doses had been given. Donors were chiefly white British, with a greater number of females, and clonal diversity was perhaps underestimated. There were vaccine-associated CD4 TCRs across spike, dominant at 160-218 and 743-854. At baseline, seropositivity was found in only a handful of AZD1222 recipients.

The repertoire was sequenced with immunoSEQ multiplex PCR; TCRdb's copy has only in-frame clones and lacks some. The data contain approximately 150,000 clones, about 86% of them singletons. The receptor comes from an adult who received the AZD1222 COVID-19 vaccine. Sample: peripheral blood, taken 28 days after the second AZD1222 dose. This chain joins TRBV9 and TRBJ1-5, with 9 bases that match TRBD1. CDR3 sequence (DNA): TGTGCCAGCAGCCCCGGGACAGGGATGCCTCAGCCCCAGCATTTT. As protein: CASSPGTGMPQPQHF.